This TCR beta chain emerged from a study of control samples from healthy donors and cancer patients. The assay was immunoSEQ multiplex PCR, and TCRdb's table has in-frame clones only and misses some. The sample includes 100,000 to 150,000 clones, roughly nine tenths of them seen just once. Trimming stripped 0 bases from V and 7 bases from J, with 19 bases between. CDR1 is GTSNPN, CDR2 SVGIG, per germline (reference sequence). This CDR3 contains 17 residues. This chain uses TRBV30 with TRBJ1-6; D possibly corresponds to TRBD1 (5 bases). The sequencing input was blood. This TCR was recovered from a man between 18 and 29 years old in good health. CDR3 DNA sequence: TGTGCCTGGAGTGTAGACTTCCCGGGACTGGGAAATTCACCCCTCCACTTT. This gives the protein CAWSVDFPGLGNSPLHF.